This T cell receptor (beta chain) was sequenced in a study of OX40 agonist ivuxolimab in advanced cancers. Study-level information: Patients with prior anti-PD-1, anti-PD-L1 or anti-CTLA-4 therapy were eligible; less than 50% had some.

As for this clone: The antigen is not known.

Clones were sequenced by immunoSEQ multiplex PCR, and TCRdb holds only the in-frame ones, with some missing. The sample contains roughly 75,000 clones, about 94% of which appear only once. Whole-study findings and limits: Circulating CD4+ and CD8+ T cells showed clonal expansion by week 6 at 0.1 to 3.0 mg/kg.

Sequencing was performed on CD4+ or CD8+ T cells sorted from blood, taken in a trial of the OX40 agonist ivuxolimab. This clonotype was obtained from an adult with an advanced solid tumor such as melanoma, head and neck, liver or kidney cancer.

The CDR3 nucleotides read TGTGCCAGCAGCCAAGTTTACGGTCCTAACTATGGCTACACCTTC. It specifies CASSQVYGPNYGYTF. This sequence joins TRBV14 and TRBJ1-2; D remains unclear. Trimming took off 1 base at V and 0 bases at J, with 9 bases between the two ends. This CDR3 has 15 amino acids. The germline V gene encodes CDR1 SGHDN and CDR2 FVKESK.